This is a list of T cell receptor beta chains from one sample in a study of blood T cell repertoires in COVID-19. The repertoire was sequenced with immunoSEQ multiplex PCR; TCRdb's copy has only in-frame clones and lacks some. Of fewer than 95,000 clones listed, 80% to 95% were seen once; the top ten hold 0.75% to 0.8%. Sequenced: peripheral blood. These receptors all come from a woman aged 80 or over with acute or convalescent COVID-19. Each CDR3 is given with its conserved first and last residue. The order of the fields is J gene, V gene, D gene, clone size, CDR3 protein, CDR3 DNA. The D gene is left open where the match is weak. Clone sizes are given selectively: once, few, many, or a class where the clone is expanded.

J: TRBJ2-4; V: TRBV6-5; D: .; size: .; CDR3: CASSYRSGVGNIQYF; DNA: TGTGCCAGCAGTTACAGGTCGGGAGTGGGAAACATTCAGTACTTC
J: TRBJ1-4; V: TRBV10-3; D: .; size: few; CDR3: CAISDSRGNEKLFF; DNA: TGTGCCATCAGTGATTCGCGGGGAAATGAAAAACTGTTTTTT
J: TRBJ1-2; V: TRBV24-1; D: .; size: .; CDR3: CATSDLMPPKGIANYGYTF; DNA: TGTGCCACCAGTGATTTAATGCCCCCGAAGGGGATCGCTAACTATGGCTACACCTTC
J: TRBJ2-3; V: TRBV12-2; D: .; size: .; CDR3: CASRPRGGITDTQYF; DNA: TGTGCAAGTCGCCCGCGGGGGGGCATCACAGATACGCAGTATTTT
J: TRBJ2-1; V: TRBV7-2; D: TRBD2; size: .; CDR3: CASSTNRGGYNEQFF; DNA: TGTGCCAGCAGTACTAACCGGGGGGGCTACAATGAGCAGTTCTTC
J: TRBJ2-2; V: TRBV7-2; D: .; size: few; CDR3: CASSSQGPGNTGELFF; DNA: TGTGCCAGCAGCTCCCAGGGGCCGGGGAACACCGGGGAGCTGTTTTTT
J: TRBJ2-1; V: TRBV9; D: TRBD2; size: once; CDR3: CASSATGTSREQFF; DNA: TGTGCCAGCAGCGCGACCGGGACTAGCAGGGAGCAGTTCTTC
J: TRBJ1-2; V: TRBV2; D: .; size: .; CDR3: CASSPGLRVGYTF; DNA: TGTGCCAGCAGTCCCGGGCTCAGGGTTGGCTACACCTTC
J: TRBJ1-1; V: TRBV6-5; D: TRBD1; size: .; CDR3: CASSTIRTGEAFF; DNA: TGTGCCAGCAGTACCATCAGGACAGGGGAAGCTTTCTTT
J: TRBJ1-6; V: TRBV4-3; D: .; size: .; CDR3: CASSQVRGSPLHF; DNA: TGCGCCAGCAGCCAAGTAAGGGGTTCACCCCTCCACTTT
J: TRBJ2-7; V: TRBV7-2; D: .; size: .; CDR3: CASSLDRGSYEQYF; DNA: TGTGCCAGCAGCTTAGATCGGGGGTCCTACGAGCAGTACTTC
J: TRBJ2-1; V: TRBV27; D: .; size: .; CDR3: CASSLSALASGEQFF; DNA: TGTGCCAGCAGTTTATCGGCGCTAGCGAGCGGTGAGCAGTTCTTC
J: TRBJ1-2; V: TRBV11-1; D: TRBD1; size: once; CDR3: CASSPIRGQGGYGYTF; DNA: TGTGCCAGCAGCCCCATAAGGGGGCAAGGCGGATATGGCTACACCTTC
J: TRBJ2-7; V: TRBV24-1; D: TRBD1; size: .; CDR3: CATSDPGTGGNEQYF; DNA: TGTGCCACCAGTGATCCCGGGACAGGGGGCAACGAGCAGTACTTC
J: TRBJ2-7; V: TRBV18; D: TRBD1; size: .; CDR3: CASSRTGSTYEQYF; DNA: TGTGCCAGCTCACGGACAGGGAGCACCTACGAGCAGTACTTC
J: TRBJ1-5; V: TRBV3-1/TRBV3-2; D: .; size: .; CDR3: CASTRGFSNQPQHF; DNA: TGTGCCAGCACAAGGGGTTTCAGCAATCAGCCCCAGCATTTT
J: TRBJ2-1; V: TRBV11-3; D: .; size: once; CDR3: CASRMGGMGEQFF; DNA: TGTGCCAGCAGGATGGGGGGAATGGGTGAGCAGTTCTTC
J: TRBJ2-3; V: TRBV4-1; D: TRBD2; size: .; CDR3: CASSSPGGRAGGTQYF; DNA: TGCGCCAGCAGCTCCCCTGGCGGGAGGGCCGGGGGTACGCAGTATTTT
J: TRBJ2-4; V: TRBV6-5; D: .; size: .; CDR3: CASSYRAGDVKNIQYF; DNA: TGTGCCAGCAGTTATCGGGCAGGGGATGTCAAAAACATTCAGTACTTC
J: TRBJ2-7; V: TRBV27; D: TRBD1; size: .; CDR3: CASSPGTGLNSYEQYF; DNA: TGTGCCAGCAGTCCTGGGACAGGACTAAACTCCTACGAGCAGTACTTC
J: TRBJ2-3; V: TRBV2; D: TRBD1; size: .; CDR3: CASKYRTGGDTQYF; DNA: TGTGCCAGCAAGTACAGGACAGGAGGAGATACGCAGTATTTT
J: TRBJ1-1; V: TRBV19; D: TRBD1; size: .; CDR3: CASMKGLGGDRKYEAFF; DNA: TGTGCCAGTATGAAGGGACTCGGGGGGGACAGAAAATATGAAGCTTTCTTT
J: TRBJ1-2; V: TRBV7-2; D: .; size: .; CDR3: CASSLPLGVYGYTF; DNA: TGTGCCAGCAGCCTGCCCCTAGGAGTCTATGGCTACACCTTC
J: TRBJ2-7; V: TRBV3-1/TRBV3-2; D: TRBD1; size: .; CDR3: CASSQGDRFTYEQYF; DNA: TGTGCCAGCAGCCAAGGGGACAGGTTTACCTACGAGCAGTACTTC
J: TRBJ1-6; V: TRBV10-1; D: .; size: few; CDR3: CASSPPRGGPQRGSSPLHF; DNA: TGCGCCAGCAGCCCCCCGAGAGGGGGTCCCCAAAGGGGGAGTTCACCCCTCCACTTT
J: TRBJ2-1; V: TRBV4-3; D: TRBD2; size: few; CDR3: CASSLQAGGRNEQFF; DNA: TGCGCCAGCAGCCTGCAAGCGGGGGGGCGAAATGAGCAGTTCTTC
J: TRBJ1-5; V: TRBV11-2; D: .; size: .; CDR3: CASSPGGQRNQPQHF; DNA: TGTGCCAGCAGCCCCGGAGGACAGAGAAATCAGCCCCAGCATTTT
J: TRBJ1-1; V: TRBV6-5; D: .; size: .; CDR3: CAGGGYLPEAFF; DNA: TGTGCCGGGGGGGGGTATTTGCCTGAAGCTTTCTTT
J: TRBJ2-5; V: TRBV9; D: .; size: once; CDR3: CASSVAPGVGETQYF; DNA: TGTGCCAGCAGCGTAGCTCCCGGGGTTGGGGAGACCCAGTACTTC
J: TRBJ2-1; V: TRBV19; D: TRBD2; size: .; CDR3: CASSRGLAGPHNEQFF; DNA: TGTGCCAGTAGTAGGGGACTAGCGGGACCACACAATGAGCAGTTCTTC
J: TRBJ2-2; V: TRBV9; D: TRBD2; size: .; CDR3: CASSVGPIAGANTGELFF; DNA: TGTGCCAGCAGCGTAGGTCCTATAGCGGGTGCGAACACCGGGGAGCTGTTTTTT
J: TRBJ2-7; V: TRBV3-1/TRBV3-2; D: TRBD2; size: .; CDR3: CASSRAGGSFEQYF; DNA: TGTGCCAGCAGCCGGGCGGGGGGATCCTTTGAGCAGTACTTC
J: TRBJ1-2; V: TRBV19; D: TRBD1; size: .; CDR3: CASSMRQGIVYGYTF; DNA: TGTGCCAGTAGTATGAGACAGGGGATCGTCTATGGCTACACCTTC
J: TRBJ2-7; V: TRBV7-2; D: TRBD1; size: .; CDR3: CASSMGQGAGEQYF; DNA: TGTGCCAGCAGCATGGGACAGGGGGCTGGCGAGCAGTACTTC
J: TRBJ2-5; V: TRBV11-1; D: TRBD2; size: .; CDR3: CASSSLAGVETQYF; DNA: TGTGCCAGCAGCTCGCTAGCGGGGGTGGAGACCCAGTACTTC
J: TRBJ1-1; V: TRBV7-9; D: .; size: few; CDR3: CASSEQGFVRAEAFF; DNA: TGTGCCAGCAGCGAACAGGGTTTTGTGAGGGCTGAAGCTTTCTTT
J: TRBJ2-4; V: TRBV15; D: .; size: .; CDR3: CATSMDRKNIQYF; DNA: TGTGCCACCAGCATGGACAGAAAAAACATTCAGTACTTC
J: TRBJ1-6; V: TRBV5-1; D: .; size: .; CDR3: CASSLDGTRSPLHF; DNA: TGCGCCAGCAGCTTGGATGGGACACGCTCACCCCTCCACTTT
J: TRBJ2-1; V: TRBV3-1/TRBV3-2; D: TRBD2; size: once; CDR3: CASSQGGGARNEQFF; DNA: TGTGCCAGCAGCCAGGGCGGGGGGGCGAGGAATGAGCAGTTCTTC
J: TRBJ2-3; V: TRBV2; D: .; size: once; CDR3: CATNPVGTDTQYF; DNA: TGTGCCACCAACCCGGTAGGCACAGATACGCAGTATTTT
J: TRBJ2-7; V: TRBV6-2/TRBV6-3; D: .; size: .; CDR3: CASSGYPGLMPQPYEQYF; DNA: TGTGCCAGCAGTGGTTACCCGGGACTCATGCCCCAGCCCTACGAGCAGTACTTC
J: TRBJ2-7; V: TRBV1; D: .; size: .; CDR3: CTSSHPGQGGNEQYF; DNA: TGCACCAGCAGCCATCCGGGACAGGGGGGAAACGAGCAGTACTTC
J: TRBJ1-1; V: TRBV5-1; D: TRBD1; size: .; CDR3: CASSLQGSNTEAFF; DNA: TGCGCCAGCAGCCTACAGGGGTCGAACACTGAAGCTTTCTTT
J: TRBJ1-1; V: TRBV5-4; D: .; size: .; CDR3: CASSSEVRGGGEAFF; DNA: TGTGCCAGCAGCTCCGAGGTTCGGGGAGGGGGTGAAGCTTTCTTT
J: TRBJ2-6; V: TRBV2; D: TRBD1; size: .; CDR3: CASNLQGAGANVLTF; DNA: TGTGCCAGCAACCTTCAGGGGGCTGGGGCCAACGTCCTGACTTTC
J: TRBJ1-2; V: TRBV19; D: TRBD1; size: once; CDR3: CASSTTGGTYYGYTF; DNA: TGTGCCAGTAGTACTACAGGGGGGACTTACTATGGCTACACCTTC
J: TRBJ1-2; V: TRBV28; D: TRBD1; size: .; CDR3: CASRGWGQGAAGGYTF; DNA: TGTGCCAGCCGTGGTTGGGGACAGGGGGCTGCAGGTGGCTACACCTTC
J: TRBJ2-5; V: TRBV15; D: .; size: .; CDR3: CATSRDRRGQETQYF; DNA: TGTGCCACCAGCAGAGATAGGCGGGGACAAGAGACCCAGTACTTC
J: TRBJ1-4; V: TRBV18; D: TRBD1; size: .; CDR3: CASSPPNRGNEKLFF; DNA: TGTGCCAGCTCACCACCTAACAGGGGGAATGAAAAACTGTTTTTT
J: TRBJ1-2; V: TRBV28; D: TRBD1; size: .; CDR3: CASALGQGNYGYTF; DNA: TGTGCCAGCGCCCTGGGACAGGGAAACTATGGCTACACCTTC
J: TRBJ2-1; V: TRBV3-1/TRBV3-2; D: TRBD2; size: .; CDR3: CASSHWGGRRNEQFF; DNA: TGTGCCAGCAGCCATTGGGGGGGGAGGAGGAATGAGCAGTTCTTC
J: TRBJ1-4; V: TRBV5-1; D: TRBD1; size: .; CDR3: CASSRDSATNEKLFF; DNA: TGCGCCAGCAGCCGGGACAGTGCAACTAATGAAAAACTGTTTTTT
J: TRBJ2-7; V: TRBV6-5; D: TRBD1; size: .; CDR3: CASSRQGNYEQYF; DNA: TGTGCCAGCAGCCGACAGGGGAACTACGAGCAGTACTTC
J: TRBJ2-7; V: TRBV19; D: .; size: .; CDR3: CASSIDIWLGDYEQYF; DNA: TGTGCCAGTAGTATAGATATCTGGTTAGGGGACTACGAGCAGTACTTC
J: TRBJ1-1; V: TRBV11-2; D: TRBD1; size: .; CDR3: CASTPPGQVNTEAFF; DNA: TGTGCCAGCACCCCCCCAGGACAGGTGAACACTGAAGCTTTCTTT
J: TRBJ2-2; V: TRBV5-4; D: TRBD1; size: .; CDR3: CASSLAGQPTGELFF; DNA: TGTGCCAGCAGCTTGGCGGGACAGCCAACCGGGGAGCTGTTTTTT
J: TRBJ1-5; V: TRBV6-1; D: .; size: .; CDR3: CASSEAGAVRSNQPQHF; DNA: TGTGCCAGCAGTGAGGCAGGGGCCGTTCGTAGCAATCAGCCCCAGCATTTT
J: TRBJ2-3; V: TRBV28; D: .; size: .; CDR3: CASSLPLGTDTQYF; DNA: TGTGCCAGCAGTTTACCCCTCGGCACAGATACGCAGTATTTT
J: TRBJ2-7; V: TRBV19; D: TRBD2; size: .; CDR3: CASSMTGGEQYF; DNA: TGTGCCAGTAGTATGACGGGAGGGGAGCAGTACTTC
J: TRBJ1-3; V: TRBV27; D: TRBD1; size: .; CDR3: CASSLVGGQANTIYF; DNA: TGTGCCAGCAGTTTAGTGGGGGGACAGGCGAACACCATATATTTT